A selection of T cell receptor beta chains follows, all from one sample in a study of OX40 agonist ivuxolimab in advanced cancers. Assay used: immunoSEQ multiplex PCR; TCRdb lists only in-frame clones, some missing. The table lists 30,000 to 40,000 clones, 92% of them singletons. This material consisted of CD4+ or CD8+ T cells sorted from blood, taken in a trial of the OX40 agonist ivuxolimab. These receptors were taken from an adult with an advanced solid tumor such as melanoma, head and neck, liver or kidney cancer. Both conserved end residues are trimmed from each CDR3. The order of the fields is V gene, J gene, CDR3 protein.

>TRBV19|TRBJ2-1
ASSGTGATEQF
>TRBV9|TRBJ1-5
ASSVQNRFNQPQH
>TRBV7-2|TRBJ1-2
ASTSGTGPYGYT
>TRBV7-9|TRBJ2-1
ASSPGLAGGNEQF
>TRBV28|TRBJ2-1
ASSVPSSYNEQF
>TRBV30|TRBJ2-1
AWTKLAGLYNEQF
>TRBV28|TRBJ2-7
ASLGDRGHYEQY
>TRBV4-1|TRBJ2-5
ASSSIQGAEETQY
>TRBV19|-
ASSIARLDEQY
>TRBV6-5|TRBJ1-1
ATSALRDVGAF
>TRBV28|TRBJ2-7
ASTDPGTGGNYEQY
>TRBV27|TRBJ2-1
ASASYNEQF
>TRBV7-2|TRBJ2-3
ASKKTSGATSTDTQY
>TRBV6-5|TRBJ1-1
ASSSSGNWNTEAF
>TRBV7-9|TRBJ1-4
ASSLEVEKLF
>TRBV6-5|TRBJ1-5
ASSGGGQGGQPQH
>TRBV5-6|TRBJ1-4
ASSLDRGGYEKLF
>TRBV7-9|TRBJ2-7
ASSHQGHEQY
>TRBV15|TRBJ1-5
ATRQRGGNQPQH
>TRBV27|TRBJ2-1
ASSYRQHNEQF
>TRBV5-1|TRBJ1-2
ASSSHSSEYNYGYT
>TRBV5-6|TRBJ2-3
ASRLVPTDDTQY
>TRBV28|TRBJ1-1
ASSAPGPNTEAF
>TRBV30|TRBJ2-7
AWSVTAGIEQY
>TRBV5-8|TRBJ1-5
ASSVDGENQPQH
>TRBV2|TRBJ2-2
ASSAPGQGIWGGTGELF
>TRBV28|TRBJ2-1
ASRTGLAGVSNNEQF
>TRBV9|TRBJ2-1
ASSGTANEQF
>TRBV7-2|TRBJ2-7
ASSHYEGSYEQY
>TRBV4-1|TRBJ2-1
ASSLGRGRTYNEQF
>TRBV5-1|TRBJ2-7
ASSLAGQTYEQY
>TRBV18|TRBJ2-7
ASSPPGGHYEQY
>TRBV19|TRBJ2-1
ASSGSPGNEQF
>TRBV5-8|TRBJ2-3
ASSLEVGTGDYTDTQY
>TRBV4-1|TRBJ2-2
ASSQSGTAFGELF
>TRBV7-3|TRBJ2-1
ASSFDNYNEQF
>TRBV11-2|TRBJ1-3
ASSLTGSSGNTIY
>TRBV5-1|TRBJ2-1
ASSWSSGGQNNEQF
>TRBV6-5|TRBJ2-7
ASSYGLDRGYEQY
>TRBV7-9|TRBJ2-1
ASSPQTHPYNEQF
>TRBV30|TRBJ2-1
AWAIADHNEQF
>TRBV7-2|TRBJ2-7
ASSGGLAGYEQY
>TRBV11-2|TRBJ2-7
ASSPLGSGSSYEQY
>TRBV19|TRBJ1-5
ASSIGVQPQH
>TRBV21-1|TRBJ2-7
ASSNGQGDPFYEQY
>TRBV9|TRBJ2-1
ASSPSGGLAGGAEQF
>TRBV27|TRBJ2-6
ASSLNGGNSANVLT
>TRBV6-1|TRBJ2-1
ASRGREYYNEQF
>TRBV4-1|TRBJ2-1
ASSQGEVGEQF